The 9 T cell receptor beta chains below were found in one sample sequenced in a study of tumor-infiltrating lymphocytes in primary liver carcinoma. Starting from around 0.45 ug of total RNA, TCR beta cDNA was produced with a primer in the constant region. Construction of TCR beta libraries relied on three successive nested multiplex PCR rounds employing slightly modified ARM-PCR. The study ran its first two PCR rounds for roughly 11 cycles each, using TRBV1-TRBV30 forward primers and a C-beta reverse primer. TCRdb fed the multiplex PCR reads into MiXCR, producing one record per CDR3 protein. The data contain more than 45,000 distinct CDR3 sequences, around 77% of them seen just once; the ten biggest clones take up around a quarter. Co-extraction yielded RNA and DNA from around 20-30 mg of unsorted bulk tissue. Sequenced: liver tumor tissue from sampling region 5. Subset noted: tumor region T5, tumor centre. These receptors were taken from a man aged 35 to 55 with primary liver carcinoma and hepatitis B virus infection.

This clonotype was counted between two and nine times. The CDR3 ends on some other residue instead of the conserved phenylalanine or tryptophan, so this is likely a read error. The chain has TRBV7-9 and TRBJ2-1; D is perhaps TRBD1 (5 bases). The CDR3 runs 15 residues. The V gene's germline CDR1 is SEHNR and CDR2 FQNEAQ (reference sequence). In DNA, the CDR3 is TGTGGCAGCAGCGACAGTTTATCCGAAAACAATGAGCAGTTCTCC. Translating it yields CGSSDSLSENNEQFS.

The rearrangement joins TRBV29-1 to TRBJ2-5, with 9 bases fitting TRBD2. Germline V gene lookup returns CDR1 SQVTM and CDR2 ANQGSEA. This CDR3 contains 15 residues. CDR3 in DNA: TGCGGCGCTCGGATTAGCGGGGGTTGGGCAGAGACCCAGTACTTC. This translates into CGARISGGWAETQYF.

As regards this clonotype: An end of the junction does not agree with germline; a read error may underlie this. This chain links TRBV14 with TRBJ2-1; TRBD2 aligns across 8 bases. Germline V gene data show CDR1 as SGHDN and CDR2 as FVKESK. The CDR3 has 16 residues. CDR3 DNA sequence: TGTGCCAGCAGTGCCGTAGCGGGAAGGGTAAACTATGAGGAGTTCTTC. Its protein is CASSAVAGRVNYEEFF.

In regard to this clonotype: Because the CDR3 is missing its conserved closing phenylalanine or tryptophan, this is likely a read error. J is TRBJ2-7 and V is TRBV11-1, with 9 bases matching TRBD1. Germline V gene data show CDR1 as SGHAT and CDR2 as FQDESV (reference sequence). The CDR3 contains 14 residues. The CDR3 DNA reads TGTACCAGTCGACAGGGGGTGACTTCCTACGAGCAGTACATC. This encodes CTSRQGVTSYEQYI.

The DNA of the CDR3 is TGTGCCAGCAGTCCTGGAGAAGGTTACTACGAGCAGTACTTC. Amino acids: CASSPGEGYYEQYF. The chain joins TRBV11-3 to TRBJ2-7; D not resolved. The V gene's germline CDR1 is SGHNT and CDR2 YENEEA. This CDR3 is built from 14 residues. Trimming stripped 6 bases from V and 3 bases from J, with 15 bases between.

V is TRBV4-3 and J is TRBJ2-1; D unclear. With 7 bases removed from V and 16 bases from J, the gap between germline ends came to 26 bases. This CDR3 contains 14 residues. Germline loops: CDR1 LGHNA, CDR2 YSLEER. The CDR3 DNA sequence: TGCGCCAGCATCCAGGATCCGGGCCACCGAGATCTTTTCTTC. Translation gives CASIQDPGHRDLFF.

As regards this clonotype: Mismatch with germline at one junction end may stem from a read error. The rearrangement joins TRBV11-2 to TRBJ2-6; 8 positions match TRBD1. The CDR3 spans 21 residues. CDR1 and CDR2 from the germline V gene are SGHAT and FQNNGV. In DNA form, the CDR3 reads TGTACCAGCAGCATGGGGGCAGACAGGGGCATTTCCCTCCCTGGGGCCAACGTCCTGACTTTC. Translating gives CTSSMGADRGISLPGANVLTF.

In the case of this clonotype: Since no conserved phenylalanine or tryptophan closes the CDR3, a read error is the likely cause. This chain uses TRBV6-6 with TRBJ1-2; D remains ambiguous. The CDR3 contains 14 residues. With 4 bases removed from V and 4 bases from J, the gap between germline ends came to 13 bases. Germline CDR1 and CDR2: MNHNY and SVGAGI (reference sequence). As DNA, the CDR3 is TGTGCCAGCAGTTCACGAGTGGTTGGCTATGGCTACACCTCC. As protein: CASSSRVVGYGYTS.

About this clonotype itself: At one boundary the junction diverges from the germline segment, which might be a read error. The rearrangement links TRBV5-5 to TRBJ2-1, with 10 positions matching TRBD2. The V gene's germline CDR1 is SGHKS and CDR2 YYEKEE (reference sequence). The CDR3 has 14 amino acids. CDR3 in DNA: TGTGCCAGTAGCTTGGATAGCGGGAGGTATGAGCAGTTCTTC. Residues: CASSLDSGRYEQFF.